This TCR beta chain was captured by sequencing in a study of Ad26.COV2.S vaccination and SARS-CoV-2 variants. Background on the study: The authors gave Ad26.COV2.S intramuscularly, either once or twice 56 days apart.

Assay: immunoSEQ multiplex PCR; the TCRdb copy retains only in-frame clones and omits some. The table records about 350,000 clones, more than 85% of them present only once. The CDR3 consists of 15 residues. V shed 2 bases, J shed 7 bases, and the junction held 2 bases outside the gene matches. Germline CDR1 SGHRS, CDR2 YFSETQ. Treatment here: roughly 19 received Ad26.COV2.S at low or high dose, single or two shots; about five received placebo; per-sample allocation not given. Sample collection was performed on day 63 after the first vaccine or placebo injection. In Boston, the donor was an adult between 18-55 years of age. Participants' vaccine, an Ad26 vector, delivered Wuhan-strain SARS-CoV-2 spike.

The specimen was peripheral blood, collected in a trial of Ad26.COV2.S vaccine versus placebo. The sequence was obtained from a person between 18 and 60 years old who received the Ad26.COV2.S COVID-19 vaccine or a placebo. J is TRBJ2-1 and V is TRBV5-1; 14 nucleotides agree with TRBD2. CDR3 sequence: CASSLGTSGSNEQFF. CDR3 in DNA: TGCGCCAGCAGCTTAGGGACTAGCGGGAGTAATGAGCAGTTCTTC.